These T cell receptor beta chains were read from a single sample in a study of shared clonotypes between healthy human individuals. Profiled with immunoSEQ multiplex PCR; TCRdb holds only in-frame clones, not every one. This table has millions of clones, approximately 94% appearing once. Sequencing was carried out using naive CD4+ T cells sorted from blood. The receptor set was obtained from a man aged 18 to 29 in good health. Both conserved end residues are part of each CDR3. Fields, in order: clone size, J gene, D gene, V gene, CDR3 DNA, CDR3 protein. D genes are given only for firm matches. Rows may omit the clone size; those that give it use once, few, many or a size class.

>.|TRBJ2-3|.|TRBV4-1
TGCGCCAGCAGGCGGGCGGTCGGGATCACCACAGATACGCAGTATTTT
CASRRAVGITTDTQYF
>once|TRBJ2-7|TRBD2|TRBV5-1
TGCGCCAGCAGCTTTGGGACTAGCGGGGGCGAGCAGTACTTC
CASSFGTSGGEQYF
>few|TRBJ1-5|.|TRBV30
TGTGCCTGGAGTGATCAGGGAAATCAGCCCCAGCATTTT
CAWSDQGNQPQHF
>.|TRBJ2-3|.|TRBV5-1
TGCGCCAGCACCCTGGAGGGGGCGAGGACAGATACGCAGTATTTT
CASTLEGARTDTQYF
>once|TRBJ1-1|.|TRBV28
TGTGCCAGCAGTTTAACTGTCACGGAAGCTTTCTTT
CASSLTVTEAFF
>once|TRBJ2-7|.|TRBV7-2
TGTGCCAGCAGCCCCCAGGGCAACGAGCAGTACTTC
CASSPQGNEQYF
>.|TRBJ2-2|.|TRBV7-2
TGTGCCAGCAGCTTCGTGGGGACCGGGGAGCTGTTTTTT
CASSFVGTGELFF
>.|TRBJ2-5|.|TRBV7-9
TGTGCCAGCAGCTTATTAGCGGAGTTCCAAGAGACCCAGTACTTC
CASSLLAEFQETQYF
>.|TRBJ2-3|.|TRBV19
TGTGCCAGTAGTATTGACGCGGGCACAGATACGCAGTATTTT
CASSIDAGTDTQYF
>.|TRBJ2-6|TRBD1|TRBV14
TGTGCCAGCAGCCAACAGGGGGCTGGGGCCAACGTCCTGACTTTC
CASSQQGAGANVLTF
>.|TRBJ2-1|TRBD2|TRBV7-2
TGTGCCAGCAGCTTAGGAGGACTAGCGGCTTCCTACAATGAGCAGTTCTTC
CASSLGGLAASYNEQFF
>.|TRBJ2-3|.|TRBV11-2
TGTGCCAGCAGCTTAACGGGGCGGGGAAGCACAGATACGCAGTATTTT
CASSLTGRGSTDTQYF
>.|TRBJ2-3|.|TRBV6-4
TGTGCCAGCAGTGACTCGAAAGCCAGGGCCGAGAGCACAGATACGCAGTATTTT
CASSDSKARAESTDTQYF
>.|TRBJ2-7|.|TRBV5-1
TGCGCCAGCAGCTATACAGGGACCTTCTACGAGCAGTACTTC
CASSYTGTFYEQYF
>.|TRBJ2-6|.|TRBV28
TGTGCCAGCTCCGGGGAGGACAGAGAATACTCTGGGGCCAACGTCCTGACTTTC
CASSGEDREYSGANVLTF
>.|TRBJ1-6|.|TRBV9
TGTGCCAGCAGCCCCAATTCAGGGAGCGATTCACCCCTCCACTTT
CASSPNSGSDSPLHF
>.|TRBJ2-1|TRBD1|TRBV18
TGTGCCAGCTCACCCTCGGGACAGGCCGCCAATGAGCAGTTCTTC
CASSPSGQAANEQFF
>once|TRBJ1-1|.|TRBV11-2
TGTGCCAGCAGCCCCAGGGGCACTGAAGCTTTCTTT
CASSPRGTEAFF
>.|TRBJ2-5|.|TRBV19
TGTGCCAGTAGTGTGACCCGGGCCGGCGAGACCCAGTACTTC
CASSVTRAGETQYF
>once|TRBJ2-6|TRBD1|TRBV6-5
TGTGCCAGCAGTTTCCGACAGGGATGGGCCAACGTCCTGACTTTC
CASSFRQGWANVLTF
>.|TRBJ2-5|.|TRBV6-6
TGTGCCAGCAGTTATTTTACCGGCATAGAGACCCAGTACTTC
CASSYFTGIETQYF
>.|TRBJ2-2|.|TRBV20-1
TGCAGTGCTAGTCTGGCCGGGGAGCTGTTTTTT
CSASLAGELFF
>.|TRBJ2-5|TRBD2|TRBV19
TGTGCCAGTAGTATTACTAGCGGGGGGAGAGAGACCCAGTACTTC
CASSITSGGRETQYF
>.|TRBJ2-7|.|TRBV7-3
TGTGCCAGCAGCTTAACAGGGAGTTTGAGCTACTACGAGCAGTACTTC
CASSLTGSLSYYEQYF
>.|TRBJ2-7|TRBD1|TRBV28
TGTGCCAGCAGTCCGACAGGGTTAGGATCCTACGAGCAGTACTTC
CASSPTGLGSYEQYF
>.|TRBJ2-2|.|TRBV28
TGTGCCAGCAGTTTTTCCGGGCGCAACACCGGGGAGCTGTTTTTT
CASSFSGRNTGELFF
>.|TRBJ1-2|.|TRBV30
TGTGCCTGGTTGACAGTCGGCTATGGCTACACCTTC
CAWLTVGYGYTF
>once|TRBJ1-4|.|TRBV4-1
TGCGCCAGCAGCCAAAGCGGAGTGCTGGGCGGTGAAAAACTGTTTTTT
CASSQSGVLGGEKLFF
>.|TRBJ2-2|TRBD2|TRBV5-4
TGTGCCAGCAGCTTACTAGCGGGAGCGAACACCGGGGAGCTGTTTTTT
CASSLLAGANTGELFF
>.|TRBJ2-2|.|TRBV10-3
TGTGCCATCAACGTTGGCAGGGGCGGGACCGGGGAGCTGTTTTTT
CAINVGRGGTGELFF
>.|TRBJ2-7|.|TRBV7-9
TGTGCCAGCAGCTTCCGGGGGTACGAGCAGTACTTC
CASSFRGYEQYF
>.|TRBJ1-4|.|TRBV28
TGTGCCAGCGGAACTGCGGGGGCAGGGGAAAAACTGTTTTTT
CASGTAGAGEKLFF
>.|TRBJ1-5|.|TRBV19
TGTGCCAGTAGTATTGGGTCAGGGCCCAATCAGCCCCAGCATTTT
CASSIGSGPNQPQHF
>.|TRBJ2-2|TRBD2|TRBV7-9
TGTGCCAGCAGCTTAGATCTAGCGGGAGGCGCCGGGGAGCTGTTTTTT
CASSLDLAGGAGELFF
>.|TRBJ2-7|.|TRBV11-2
TGTGCCAGCAGCTTAGACCTGGGGACCTCCTACGAGCAGTACTTC
CASSLDLGTSYEQYF
>once|TRBJ1-2|.|TRBV28
TGTGCCAGCAGTAACAGGGTGGGCTACACCTTC
CASSNRVGYTF
>few|TRBJ1-1|.|TRBV11-3
TGTGCCAGCGGGAGGAGGAACACTGAAGCTTTCTTT
CASGRRNTEAFF
>.|TRBJ2-1|.|TRBV10-3
TGTGCCATCAGTGGGGGGCTTACCCGTTACAATGAGCAGTTCTTC
CAISGGLTRYNEQFF
>.|TRBJ2-7|TRBD1|TRBV27
TGTGCCAGCAGGGGACAGGGCTTCCCCTACGAGCAGTACTTC
CASRGQGFPYEQYF
>few|TRBJ1-5|.|TRBV4-1
TGCGCCAGCAGCCAAGATCCTGGGTGGCCCCAGCATTTT
CASSQDPGWPQHF